Listed below are T cell receptor beta chains from one sample, sequenced in a study of cytomegalovirus exposure and HLA in healthy donors. Only in-frame clones appear in the TCRdb table, and some are missing; sequencing was by immunoSEQ multiplex PCR. The sample consists of some 130,000 clones, approximately 80% of them appearing once. Material: PBMCs. The receptors originated from a man aged 25 to 45 in good health and CMV-seronegative. The CDR3 runs from the conserved cysteine through the conserved F or W. Fields, in order: CDR3 protein, CDR3 DNA, CDR3 length, D gene, clone size, J gene, V gene. D genes are given only for firm matches. Some rows mark clone size as missing; the rest say once, few, many or name a class of expanded clone.

CDR3 protein: CASSSRDISNQPQHF
CDR3 DNA: TGTGCCAGCAGTTCCCGGGACATTAGCAATCAGCCCCAGCATTTT
CDR3 length: 15
D gene: NA
clone size: once
J gene: TRBJ1-5
V gene: TRBV7-8

CDR3 protein: CASTRSAGVYGYTF
CDR3 DNA: TGCGCCAGCACTAGGTCGGCGGGGGTTTATGGCTACACCTTC
CDR3 length: 14
D gene: NA
clone size: once
J gene: TRBJ1-2
V gene: TRBV5-1

CDR3 protein: CASSLTGDQPQHF
CDR3 DNA: TGTGCCAGCAGTCTAACGGGAGACCAGCCCCAGCATTTT
CDR3 length: 13
D gene: NA
clone size: NA
J gene: TRBJ1-5
V gene: TRBV28

CDR3 protein: CASSLVQGGSGNTIYF
CDR3 DNA: TGTGCCAGCAGCTTAGTTCAGGGCGGCTCTGGAAACACCATATATTTT
CDR3 length: 16
D gene: NA
clone size: NA
J gene: TRBJ1-3
V gene: TRBV7-2

CDR3 protein: CASSDRRDSEQYF
CDR3 DNA: TGTGCCAGCAGTGATCGCCGGGACTCCGAGCAGTACTTC
CDR3 length: 13
D gene: NA
clone size: NA
J gene: TRBJ2-7
V gene: TRBV25-1

CDR3 protein: CASSPRQVYTDTQYF
CDR3 DNA: TGCGCCAGCAGCCCCAGGCAGGTCTACACAGATACGCAGTATTTT
CDR3 length: 15
D gene: NA
clone size: few
J gene: TRBJ2-3
V gene: TRBV5-1

CDR3 protein: CASSPLAGGGNEQFF
CDR3 DNA: TGTGCCAGCAGCCCTCTAGCGGGAGGGGGGAATGAGCAGTTCTTC
CDR3 length: 15
D gene: TRBD2
clone size: NA
J gene: TRBJ2-1
V gene: TRBV11-3

CDR3 protein: CASSPPGQVGIEQFF
CDR3 DNA: TGTGCCAGCTCACCACCGGGACAGGTTGGGATCGAGCAGTTCTTC
CDR3 length: 15
D gene: TRBD1
clone size: NA
J gene: TRBJ2-1
V gene: TRBV18

CDR3 protein: CATSAGNNYGYTF
CDR3 DNA: TGTGCCACCAGCGCGGGTAATAACTATGGCTACACCTTC
CDR3 length: 13
D gene: NA
clone size: NA
J gene: TRBJ1-2
V gene: TRBV14

CDR3 protein: CASLSGRTYNEQFF
CDR3 DNA: TGTGCCAGCCTAAGCGGGAGGACCTACAATGAGCAGTTCTTC
CDR3 length: 14
D gene: TRBD2
clone size: NA
J gene: TRBJ2-1
V gene: TRBV2

CDR3 protein: CASRSGLARGNTGELFF
CDR3 DNA: TGTGCCAGCAGGTCAGGACTAGCGAGAGGGAACACCGGGGAGCTGTTTTTT
CDR3 length: 17
D gene: TRBD2
clone size: NA
J gene: TRBJ2-2
V gene: TRBV2

CDR3 protein: CASRGTGLNEQFF
CDR3 DNA: TGTGCCAGCAGGGGGACAGGCCTTAATGAGCAGTTCTTC
CDR3 length: 13
D gene: TRBD1
clone size: NA
J gene: TRBJ2-1
V gene: TRBV6-5

CDR3 protein: CASSFSIQQGDTQYF
CDR3 DNA: TGTGCCAGCAGCTTTTCAATTCAACAGGGAGATACGCAGTATTTT
CDR3 length: 15
D gene: NA
clone size: NA
J gene: TRBJ2-3
V gene: TRBV7-8

CDR3 protein: CASSSGTAGNTIYF
CDR3 DNA: TGTGCCAGCTCTTCGGGAACGGCTGGAAACACCATATATTTT
CDR3 length: 14
D gene: NA
clone size: NA
J gene: TRBJ1-3
V gene: TRBV18

CDR3 protein: CSVRAETGSNSPLHF
CDR3 DNA: TGCAGCGTAAGAGCCGAGACAGGGAGCAATTCACCCCTCCACTTT
CDR3 length: 15
D gene: TRBD1
clone size: once
J gene: TRBJ1-6
V gene: TRBV29-1

CDR3 protein: CASTPLAGDPYEQYF
CDR3 DNA: TGTGCCAGTACCCCCCTAGCGGGTGACCCCTACGAGCAGTACTTC
CDR3 length: 15
D gene: TRBD2
clone size: once
J gene: TRBJ2-7
V gene: TRBV19

CDR3 protein: CSVETSSVEQFF
CDR3 DNA: TGCAGCGTTGAGACTAGCTCGGTTGAGCAGTTCTTC
CDR3 length: 12
D gene: TRBD2
clone size: NA
J gene: TRBJ2-1
V gene: TRBV29-1

CDR3 protein: CASKEDRKENGYTF
CDR3 DNA: TGTGCCAGCAAAGAAGACAGGAAAGAGAATGGCTACACCTTC
CDR3 length: 14
D gene: NA
clone size: NA
J gene: TRBJ1-2
V gene: TRBV5-6

CDR3 protein: CASSRIGGIVNTEAFF
CDR3 DNA: TGCGCCAGCAGCCGGATAGGGGGAATAGTGAACACTGAAGCTTTCTTT
CDR3 length: 16
D gene: NA
clone size: NA
J gene: TRBJ1-1
V gene: TRBV4-1

CDR3 protein: CASSRDRAYNEQFF
CDR3 DNA: TGTGCCAGCAGCCGAGACAGGGCCTACAATGAGCAGTTCTTC
CDR3 length: 14
D gene: TRBD1
clone size: once
J gene: TRBJ2-1
V gene: TRBV6-5

CDR3 protein: CATSRGRTRGTDTQYF
CDR3 DNA: TGTGCCACCAGCAGGGGGAGGACTAGGGGCACAGATACGCAGTATTTT
CDR3 length: 16
D gene: TRBD2
clone size: NA
J gene: TRBJ2-3
V gene: TRBV15

CDR3 protein: CASSPFGEYGYTF
CDR3 DNA: TGTGCCAGCAGCCCTTTCGGAGAATATGGCTACACCTTC
CDR3 length: 13
D gene: NA
clone size: NA
J gene: TRBJ1-2
V gene: TRBV9

CDR3 protein: CASSLGGTTTDTQYF
CDR3 DNA: TGCGCCAGCAGCTTGGGAGGGACTACCACAGATACGCAGTATTTT
CDR3 length: 15
D gene: TRBD2
clone size: NA
J gene: TRBJ2-3
V gene: TRBV5-1

CDR3 protein: CASSPRLALRTYNEQFF
CDR3 DNA: TGTGCCAGCAGCCCCAGACTAGCGCTTAGAACCTACAATGAGCAGTTCTTC
CDR3 length: 17
D gene: TRBD2
clone size: once
J gene: TRBJ2-1
V gene: TRBV7-6

CDR3 protein: CATSRSQRGAYNEQFF
CDR3 DNA: TGTGCCACCAGCAGATCCCAGCGGGGGGCATACAATGAGCAGTTCTTC
CDR3 length: 16
D gene: TRBD2
clone size: NA
J gene: TRBJ2-1
V gene: TRBV15

CDR3 protein: CASRSGTEAFF
CDR3 DNA: TGTGCCAGCAGGAGCGGCACTGAAGCTTTCTTT
CDR3 length: 11
D gene: NA
clone size: NA
J gene: TRBJ1-1
V gene: TRBV11-1

CDR3 protein: CATNTGPSNQPQHF
CDR3 DNA: TGTGCCACCAATACAGGACCTAGCAATCAGCCCCAGCATTTT
CDR3 length: 14
D gene: NA
clone size: NA
J gene: TRBJ1-5
V gene: TRBV10-3

CDR3 protein: CASRGGGSTYNEQFF
CDR3 DNA: TGTGCCAGCAGGGGGGGCGGGAGTACCTACAATGAGCAGTTCTTC
CDR3 length: 15
D gene: NA
clone size: NA
J gene: TRBJ2-1
V gene: TRBV6-5

CDR3 protein: CASSEGRGQGYEQYF
CDR3 DNA: TGTGCCAGCAGTGAAGGGCGGGGACAGGGATACGAGCAGTACTTC
CDR3 length: 15
D gene: TRBD1
clone size: NA
J gene: TRBJ2-7
V gene: TRBV6-1

CDR3 protein: CAISEVSGETQYF
CDR3 DNA: TGTGCCATCAGTGAGGTCAGCGGGGAGACCCAGTACTTC
CDR3 length: 13
D gene: NA
clone size: NA
J gene: TRBJ2-5
V gene: TRBV10-3

CDR3 protein: CASSSTGVVTQYF
CDR3 DNA: TGTGCCAGCAGTTCGACAGGGGTGGTGACCCAGTACTTC
CDR3 length: 13
D gene: TRBD1
clone size: few
J gene: TRBJ2-5
V gene: TRBV7-9

CDR3 protein: CSVARGARGDYGYTF
CDR3 DNA: TGCAGCGTTGCACGGGGGGCGAGGGGGGACTATGGCTACACCTTC
CDR3 length: 15
D gene: NA
clone size: few
J gene: TRBJ1-2
V gene: TRBV29-1

CDR3 protein: CASLVLGAGGRHEQYF
CDR3 DNA: TGTGCCAGCTTAGTCCTTGGAGCGGGAGGTCGCCACGAGCAGTACTTC
CDR3 length: 16
D gene: TRBD2
clone size: NA
J gene: TRBJ2-7
V gene: TRBV27

CDR3 protein: CASNERAGSTDTQYF
CDR3 DNA: TGTGCCAGTAACGAACGGGCGGGCTCCACAGATACGCAGTATTTT
CDR3 length: 15
D gene: NA
clone size: NA
J gene: TRBJ2-3
V gene: TRBV19

CDR3 protein: CASGGRRSQPQHF
CDR3 DNA: TGTGCCAGCGGCGGCCGAAGGAGTCAGCCCCAGCATTTT
CDR3 length: 13
D gene: NA
clone size: NA
J gene: TRBJ1-5
V gene: TRBV28

CDR3 protein: CASYGSIQYF
CDR3 DNA: TGTGCCAGCTATGGTAGTATTCAGTACTTC
CDR3 length: 10
D gene: NA
clone size: NA
J gene: TRBJ2-4
V gene: TRBV2

CDR3 protein: CASSLSVRNEQYF
CDR3 DNA: TGTGCCAGCAGCTTATCGGTCAGGAACGAGCAGTACTTC
CDR3 length: 13
D gene: NA
clone size: few
J gene: TRBJ2-7
V gene: TRBV7-9

CDR3 protein: CASSLGPIYEQYF
CDR3 DNA: TGCGCCAGCAGCTTGGGGCCGATCTACGAGCAGTACTTC
CDR3 length: 13
D gene: NA
clone size: NA
J gene: TRBJ2-7
V gene: TRBV5-1

CDR3 protein: CASSGGRGLVTEAFF
CDR3 DNA: TGTGCCAGCAGTGGGGGGAGGGGTTTGGTCACTGAAGCTTTCTTT
CDR3 length: 15
D gene: NA
clone size: NA
J gene: TRBJ1-1
V gene: TRBV6-1

CDR3 protein: CASSFRDTEAFF
CDR3 DNA: TGTGCCAGCAGTTTCAGGGACACTGAAGCTTTCTTT
CDR3 length: 12
D gene: NA
clone size: NA
J gene: TRBJ1-1
V gene: TRBV28

CDR3 protein: CASSPQGDEQYF
CDR3 DNA: TGTGCCAGCTCACCACAGGGGGACGAGCAGTACTTC
CDR3 length: 12
D gene: NA
clone size: few
J gene: TRBJ2-7
V gene: TRBV18

CDR3 protein: CASSTGDPLYGYTF
CDR3 DNA: TGCGCCAGCAGCACGGGGGACCCGCTATATGGCTACACCTTC
CDR3 length: 14
D gene: NA
clone size: NA
J gene: TRBJ1-2
V gene: TRBV4-3

CDR3 protein: CASSSNQREQTQYF
CDR3 DNA: TGTGCCAGCAGCTCCAACCAGCGGGAGCAGACCCAGTACTTC
CDR3 length: 14
D gene: TRBD2
clone size: NA
J gene: TRBJ2-5
V gene: TRBV28

CDR3 protein: CASSFQGASDTQYF
CDR3 DNA: TGTGCCAGCAGCTTTCAGGGGGCCTCAGATACGCAGTATTTT
CDR3 length: 14
D gene: TRBD1
clone size: NA
J gene: TRBJ2-3
V gene: TRBV7-9

CDR3 protein: CASSLSGEVNTEAFF
CDR3 DNA: TGTGCCAGCAGCTTGAGCGGTGAGGTGAACACTGAAGCTTTCTTT
CDR3 length: 15
D gene: NA
clone size: few
J gene: TRBJ1-1
V gene: TRBV13

CDR3 protein: CASSIRGTQPQHF
CDR3 DNA: TGTGCCAGCAGTATCAGGGGAACTCAGCCCCAGCATTTT
CDR3 length: 13
D gene: NA
clone size: NA
J gene: TRBJ1-5
V gene: TRBV27

CDR3 protein: CASSLASDSQETQYF
CDR3 DNA: TGCGCCAGCAGCTTGGCGAGTGACAGTCAAGAGACCCAGTACTTC
CDR3 length: 15
D gene: NA
clone size: NA
J gene: TRBJ2-5
V gene: TRBV5-1

CDR3 protein: CASRRQGSYEQYF
CDR3 DNA: TGTGCCAGCAGGAGGCAGGGCTCCTACGAGCAGTACTTC
CDR3 length: 13
D gene: NA
clone size: once
J gene: TRBJ2-7
V gene: TRBV28

CDR3 protein: CASSLRTGALNEQFF
CDR3 DNA: TGTGCCAGCAGCTTACGGACAGGGGCGCTCAATGAGCAGTTCTTC
CDR3 length: 15
D gene: TRBD1
clone size: NA
J gene: TRBJ2-1
V gene: TRBV7-8

CDR3 protein: CASRGPGLGPVAKNIQYF
CDR3 DNA: TGTGCCAGCAGGGGTCCGGGACTAGGGCCAGTTGCCAAAAACATTCAGTACTTC
CDR3 length: 18
D gene: TRBD2
clone size: NA
J gene: TRBJ2-4
V gene: TRBV28

CDR3 protein: CASSYGTPTARELFF
CDR3 DNA: TGTGCCAGCAGTTACGGGACTCCAACCGCCCGGGAGCTGTTTTTT
CDR3 length: 15
D gene: NA
clone size: NA
J gene: TRBJ2-2
V gene: TRBV6-5

CDR3 protein: CSVETPANEKLFF
CDR3 DNA: TGCAGCGTTGAAACTCCCGCGAATGAAAAACTGTTTTTT
CDR3 length: 13
D gene: NA
clone size: few
J gene: TRBJ1-4
V gene: TRBV29-1

CDR3 protein: CASSLRGGAGRGTEAFF
CDR3 DNA: TGTGCCAGCAGTTTACGCGGGGGCGCCGGTCGCGGCACTGAAGCTTTCTTT
CDR3 length: 17
D gene: NA
clone size: NA
J gene: TRBJ1-1
V gene: TRBV27